The following is a T cell receptor beta chain sequence with its context. The data stem from a study of blood T cell repertoires in COVID-19. Original handling: Amplification of reference gene primers provided the estimated nucleated cell counts. Profiled with immunoSEQ multiplex PCR; TCRdb holds only in-frame clones, not every one. V, J and clone size derive from that table, while D and trimming were established from the DNA sequence. The sample has approximately 100,000 clones, 75% to 90% seen once. CDR1 and CDR2 (germline): LNHNV, YYDKDF (reference sequence). The CDR3 consists of 15 residues. Trimming took off 5 bases at V and 4 bases at J, with 15 bases between the two ends.

Material for sequencing was peripheral blood. The sequence was obtained from a woman between 55 and 75 years old with acute or convalescent COVID-19. The V gene is TRBV15, the J gene TRBJ1-5; the D is unclear. The CDR3 loop reads CATSPSGNMNQPQHF. The CDR3 bases are TGTGCCACCAGCCCATCGGGGAACATGAATCAGCCCCAGCATTTT.